Each of the 14 T cell receptor beta chains below was sequenced from the same sample in a study of T cells in localized non-small cell lung cancer. Repertoires were generated with immunoSEQ multiplex PCR, while TCRdb's copy carries only in-frame clones and drops some. The table shows roughly 26,000 clones, with approximately 90% occurring only once. The source was peripheral blood, collected before any cancer treatment. The receptors stem from a female donor of 60 years or more with stage II squamous cell lung carcinoma.

V usage is TRBV19 and J usage is TRBJ1-2; 10 nucleotides line up with TRBD1. V trimming: 1 base; J trimming: 4 bases; junction bases outside the gene matches: 9. Germline lookup yields CDR1 LNHDA and CDR2 SQIVND (reference sequence). The CDR3 is made up of 17 amino acids. The CDR3 spells CASSIADRGPGGYGYTF. The CDR3 DNA reads TGTGCCAGTAGTATAGCTGACAGGGGGCCGGGCGGCTATGGCTACACCTTC. The complete variable domain, with remaining parts taken from reference TRBV19 and TRBJ1-2, reads DGGITQSPKYLFRKEGQNVTLSCEQNLNHDAMYWYRQDPGQGLRLIYYSQIVNDFQKGDIAEGYSVSREKKESFPLTVTSAQKNPTAFYLCASSIADRGPGGYGYTFGSGTRLTVV.

A single count supports this clone. The chain joins TRBV19 to TRBJ1-2; D ambiguous. The V gene's germline CDR1 is LNHDA and CDR2 SQIVND (reference sequence). CDR3 length: 15 amino acids. Trimming stripped 5 bases from V and 2 bases from J, with 15 bases between. The CDR3 DNA sequence: TGTGCCAGTAGTCGTAGTAACCTGTTCAACTATGGCTACACCTTC. This sequence encodes CASSRSNLFNYGYTF.

CDR3 in DNA: TGTGCCAGCAGTACCGGGACGGGAGACTTATACGAGCAGTACTTC. It yields the protein CASSTGTGDLYEQYF. The chain couples TRBV6-5 to TRBJ2-7; perhaps TRBD2 as D (6 bases). Germline assignment: CDR1 MNHEY and CDR2 SVGAGI. V was shortened by 5 bases and J by 4 bases, with 18 bases between the two germline ends. CDR3 length equals 15 residues.

V usage is TRBV11-2 and J usage is TRBJ2-3, with 12 bases lining up with TRBD2. The germline gives CDR1 SGHAT, CDR2 FQNNGV. This CDR3 has 16 amino acids. The V and J ends lost 5 bases and 3 bases, in that order; junction bases with no gene match: 6. The CDR3 DNA reads as TGTGCCAGCAGCCGCCCCGGGACTAGCGGGACAGATACGCAGTATTTT. Translated, it gives CASSRPGTSGTDTQYF.

J is TRBJ2-1 and V is TRBV7-6; possible D gene TRBD2, 5 bases. This CDR3 has 15 amino acids. Deletions cut 6 bases from V and 0 bases from J, with 12 bases between. The germline V gene encodes CDR1 SGHVS and CDR2 FNYEAQ. The CDR3 DNA reads as TGTGCCAGCAGTTTGGACTCCGTCTCCTACAATGAGCAGTTCTTC. This translates into CASSLDSVSYNEQFF.

The chain joins TRBV7-9 to TRBJ2-1; 15 bases match TRBD2. The junction had 8 bases not matched to a gene; V was cut back by 4 bases and J by 10 bases. The germline V gene has CDR1 SEHNR and CDR2 FQNEAQ (reference sequence). This CDR3 has 16 amino acids. The CDR3 region is CASSSAGTSGRREQFF. CDR3 DNA sequence: TGTGCCAGCAGCTCAGCCGGGACTAGCGGGAGGCGGGAGCAGTTCTTC.

CDR3 loop: CASSLRTGGTTEAFF. CDR3 coding DNA: TGTGCCAGCAGCTTACGGACAGGGGGCACCACTGAAGCTTTCTTT. The rearrangement joins TRBV7-8 to TRBJ1-1, with TRBD1 matching 11 bases. Germline assignment: CDR1 SGHVS and CDR2 FQNEAQ. The CDR3 runs to 15 residues. V lost 2 bases to trimming and J lost 4 bases; unmatched junction nucleotides: 3.

The CDR3: CASSPGANTEAFF. The CDR3 nucleotides read TGTGCCAGCAGCCCCGGGGCGAACACTGAAGCTTTCTTT. The V and J genes are TRBV7-3 and TRBJ1-1; possibly TRBD1 for D (5 bases). The CDR3 length is 13 residues. Between the trimmed V and J ends, which lost 5 bases and 1 base, there was a span of 8 bases. Germline V gene lookup returns CDR1 SGHTA and CDR2 FQGTGA.

This chain links TRBV13 with TRBJ2-5; D may be TRBD1 (6 bases). Germline values: CDR1 PRHDT, CDR2 FYEKMQ (reference sequence). V lost 2 bases and J lost 6, with 13 bases in between. This CDR3 is 14 amino acids long. The CDR3 sequence is CASSLSGAKKTQYF. For the CDR3, the DNA is TGTGCCAGCAGCTTATCAGGGGCGAAAAAGACCCAGTACTTC.

The chain employs TRBV5-1 and TRBJ2-3; 8 bases fit TRBD2. The CDR3 length is 16 residues. The germline V gene has CDR1 SGHRS and CDR2 YFSETQ. Unmatched junction bases numbered 9, after V lost 4 bases and J lost 2 bases. The CDR3 DNA reads TGCGCCAGCAGCCCCATGACGCGGGGGGCCACAGATACGCAGTATTTT. It is translated as CASSPMTRGATDTQYF.

Notes on this clone: The same CDR3 also results from other DNA sequences found in this sample. The CDR3 sequence: CASSLLQNTEAFF. CDR3 in DNA: TGTGCCAGCAGCTTGTTGCAGAACACTGAAGCTTTCTTT. J is TRBJ1-1 and V is TRBV5-5; no definite D call. Germline lookup yields CDR1 SGHKS and CDR2 YYEKEE (reference sequence). The germline V and J ends were trimmed by 1 base and 1 base, with 5 bases remaining between them. The CDR3 runs to 13 residues.

This chain joins TRBV5-1 and TRBJ2-1, with 9 bases matching TRBD1. The CDR3 runs 15 residues. Germline CDR1 reads SGHRS; CDR2 reads YFSETQ. V was pared by 1 base and J by 4 bases, with 3 bases of the junction left unmatched. For the CDR3, the DNA is TGCGCCAGCAGCTTGTCGACAGGGGGGTACAATGAGCAGTTCTTC. Translated: CASSLSTGGYNEQFF.

This chain connects TRBV15 to TRBJ1-2; no clear D. The CDR3 consists of 14 residues. The germline gives CDR1 LNHNV, CDR2 YYDKDF (reference sequence). Trimming left V 0 bases short and J 5 bases short, with 10 bases between. CDR3 DNA sequence: TGTGCCACCAGCAGAGATCTGGGCCCGTATGGCTACACCTTC. The encoded protein is CATSRDLGPYGYTF.

This clone has more than one count but fewer than ten. V gene TRBV7-9 combines with J gene TRBJ2-3; 8 positions agree with TRBD2. Losses at the gene ends were 5 bases for V and 4 bases for J; bases not matched to a gene: 5. The CDR3 totals 14 residues. Germline V gene sequence: CDR1 SEHNR, CDR2 FQNEAQ (reference sequence). This CDR3 reads CASSQGLESDTQYF. In nucleotides, the CDR3 is TGTGCCAGCAGCCAGGGACTAGAATCAGATACGCAGTATTTT.